The 29 T cell receptor beta chains below were found in one sample sequenced in a study of cytomegalovirus exposure and HLA in healthy donors (dated by TCRdb to about 2017). Libraries were built with the immunoSEQ multiplex PCR assay. The multiplex PCR relied on a mix of 60 forward primers for TCR Vbeta segments and 13 reverse primers for TCR Jbeta segments. Sourced from immuneACCESS, this table was stored by TCRdb with only in-frame sequences that have V and J called. A share of the clones is absent; for the studies checked, an unresolved V gene accounts for under half, and the remainder has no known explanation. The table for this sample lists about 120,000 clones; 65% to 80% of them were counted only once. Around 3% of the sample lies in the top ten. Sequenced: PBMCs. The receptors originated from a woman aged 40-49 years in good health and CMV-seropositive.

This chain uses TRBV29-1 with TRBJ1-3; D perhaps matches TRBD1 (6 bases). This CDR3 is 14 amino acids long. The germline gives CDR1 SQVTM, CDR2 ANQGSEA. Trimming stripped 6 bases from V and 2 bases from J, with 14 bases between. The CDR3 protein is CSVAPGATGNTIYF. As DNA, the CDR3 is TGCAGCGTCGCCCCAGGGGCGACTGGAAACACCATATATTTT.

The chain employs TRBV15 and TRBJ2-1, with a possible D match to TRBD1 (5 bases). This CDR3 is 15 amino acids long. Per the germline V gene, CDR1 is LNHNV and CDR2 is YYDKDF (reference sequence). V shed 1 base and J shed 8 bases, with 15 bases lying between them. CDR3 sequence reads: CATSRVGRSSHEQFF. The CDR3, as DNA: TGTGCCACCAGCAGAGTGGGGCGGAGCTCCCATGAGCAGTTCTTC.

The genes are TRBV4-2 and TRBJ2-7; 10 positions agree with TRBD2. Germline V CDR1 and CDR2: LGHNA, YNFKEQ. The V segment lost 0 bases and the J segment 10 bases; nucleotides outside the gene matches: 12. The CDR3 totals 16 residues. The CDR3 loop is CASSQDLLAGAPPQYF. CDR3 coding DNA: TGTGCCAGCAGCCAAGATCTTCTAGCGGGAGCTCCCCCTCAGTACTTC.

Worth noting for this clone: At one end the junction does not follow the germline gene, possibly because of a read error. The rearrangement joins TRBV7-2 to TRBJ1-2; TRBD1 is a possible D gene (6 bases). The CDR3 extends over 13 amino acids. The V gene's germline CDR1 is SGHTA and CDR2 FQGNSA. CDR3 amino acids: CASSSRDIYGYPF. In nucleotides, the CDR3 is TGTGCCAGCAGCTCCAGGGACATTTATGGCTACCCCTTC.

The rearrangement joins TRBV19 to TRBJ1-1, with TRBD1 as a possible D gene (5 bases). V was pared by 4 bases and J by 1 base, with 13 bases between. The germline gives CDR1 LNHDA, CDR2 SQIVND (reference sequence). The CDR3 consists of 15 residues. DNA for the CDR3: TGTGCCAGTAGTACCTCAGGGATGGGGAACACTGAAGCTTTCTTT. Protein product: CASSTSGMGNTEAFF.

The chain couples TRBV7-9 to TRBJ2-1; the D gene is possibly TRBD2 (6 bases). This CDR3 region has 16 residues. The ends were cut back, 1 base at V and 0 bases at J, with 10 bases in the middle. Germline values: CDR1 SEHNR, CDR2 FQNEAQ (reference sequence). This chain's CDR3 is CASSLDSGSSYNEQFF. CDR3 nucleotide sequence: TGTGCCAGCAGCTTAGACTCCGGGAGCTCCTACAATGAGCAGTTCTTC.

The chain is built from TRBV7-3 and TRBJ1-5; D is possibly TRBD1 (5 bases). V was pared by 5 bases and J by 3 bases, with 11 bases between. Germline CDR1 and CDR2: SGHTA and FQGTGA. The length of the CDR3 is 14 residues. The CDR3 loop reads CASSPQGHNQPQHF. The CDR3 coding sequence is TGTGCCAGCAGCCCTCAGGGTCACAATCAGCCCCAGCATTTT. The variable domain in full, completed from reference TRBV7-3 and TRBJ1-5, reads GAGVSQTPSNKVTEKGKYVELRCDPISGHTALYWYRQSLGQGPEFLIYFQGTGAADDSGLPNDRFFAVRPEGSVSTLKIQRTERGDSAVYLCASSPQGHNQPQHFGDGTRLSIL.

The rearrangement links TRBV7-9 to TRBJ1-2; 9 nucleotides agree with TRBD1. CDR1 and CDR2 from the germline V gene are SEHNR and FQNEAQ (reference sequence). This CDR3 region has 16 residues. The J segment lost 5 bases and the V segment lost 5 bases, leaving 12 bases of the junction unmatched. CDR3 bases: TGTGCCAGCAGCCCCATGTCATCCGGGACAGGGTATGGCTACACCTTC. Its translation is CASSPMSSGTGYGYTF.

This clone occurred a few times. The chain couples TRBV5-1 to TRBJ1-6; 7 positions match TRBD1. Germline V CDR1 and CDR2: SGHRS, YFSETQ. This CDR3 contains 16 residues. Trimming cost V 3 bases and J 6 bases; bases outside gene matches: 9. The CDR3 nucleotides read TGCGCCAGCAGCTCTGGACAGGCCTCGTTTAATTCACCCCTCCACTTT. This sequence encodes CASSSGQASFNSPLHF.

The V call is TRBV7-3, the J call TRBJ1-2; TRBD1 matches at 8 bases. The CDR3 length is 16 residues. Unmatched junction bases numbered 8, after V lost 1 base and J lost 4 bases. Per the germline V gene, CDR1 is SGHTA and CDR2 is FQGTGA. The chain's CDR3 is CASSLIGQGAGYGYTF. Written as DNA, the CDR3 is TGTGCCAGCAGCTTAATCGGGCAGGGGGCGGGCTATGGCTACACCTTC.

The chain couples TRBV5-1 to TRBJ2-7; no firm D call. Trimming took off 1 base at V and 9 bases at J, with 17 bases between the two ends. This CDR3 is 14 amino acids long. Looked up from germline, CDR1 is SGHRS and CDR2 is YFSETQ. The CDR3 loop reads CASSLTTVSLGQYF. The DNA of the CDR3 is TGCGCCAGCAGCTTGACTACCGTGAGTTTGGGGCAGTACTTC.

In this sample, this clone turned up a few times. The chain uses TRBV6-5 and TRBJ2-3, with 7 bases identical to TRBD1. Germline values: CDR1 MNHEY, CDR2 SVGAGI. V was pared by 5 bases and J by 3 bases, with 8 bases of the junction left unmatched. There are 15 residues in the CDR3. The CDR3, as DNA: TGTGCCAGCAGTCCGCCGGGACAGCGAACAGATACGCAGTATTTT. Encoded protein: CASSPPGQRTDTQYF.

V usage is TRBV6-1 and J usage is TRBJ2-7; D might be TRBD1 (5 bases). This CDR3 region has 16 residues. V was shortened by 1 base and J by 2 bases, with 15 bases between the two germline ends. Germline CDR1 is MNHNS and CDR2 is SASEGT. The CDR3 protein is CASSEEIFRAAYEQYF. CDR3 sequence (DNA): TGTGCCAGCAGTGAAGAAATTTTCAGGGCGGCCTACGAGCAGTACTTC.

This clone was seen once. The genes are TRBV13 and TRBJ2-3, with TRBD1 matching over 10 bases. CDR3 length equals 15 residues. Germline V gives CDR1 PRHDT, CDR2 FYEKMQ (reference sequence). J lost 3 bases, V lost 5 bases, and 5 bases had no gene match. In DNA, the CDR3 is TGTGCCAGCAGCCAGAGACAGGGGGCTACAGATACGCAGTATTTT. Encoded protein: CASSQRQGATDTQYF.

The chain employs TRBV7-9 and TRBJ2-2; TRBD1 matches 7 bases. Germline V gene data show CDR1 as SEHNR and CDR2 as FQNEAQ (reference sequence). The junction had 9 bases not matched to a gene; V was cut back by 5 bases and J by 3 bases. The CDR3 length is 16 residues. DNA of the CDR3: TGTGCCAGCAGCACTACAGGGGAGAGGGACACCGGGGAGCTGTTTTTT. This encodes CASSTTGERDTGELFF.

This sequence joins TRBV4-2 and TRBJ2-1; D is possibly TRBD2 (7 bases). The germline V gene encodes CDR1 LGHNA and CDR2 YNFKEQ. CDR3 size: 14 residues. Trimming removed 3 bases at V and 6 bases at J, with 12 bases between. The CDR3 is CASSQGGAINEQFF. In DNA form, the CDR3 reads TGTGCCAGCAGCCAGGGGGGGGCGATCAATGAGCAGTTCTTC.

This clone was counted once. This sequence joins TRBV7-2 and TRBJ2-1; 7 nucleotides align to TRBD2. V lost 5 bases to trimming and J lost 7 bases; unmatched junction nucleotides: 20. The V gene's germline CDR1 is SGHTA and CDR2 FQGNSA. The CDR3 length is 18 residues. The CDR3 sequence: CASSAETRDYLRGNEQFF. The CDR3 coding sequence is TGTGCCAGCAGCGCCGAAACCCGGGACTACCTTCGGGGGAATGAGCAGTTCTTC.

The V gene is TRBV6-1, the J gene TRBJ2-7, with a tentative D call TRBD1 (5 bases). This CDR3 contains 12 residues. The germline V gene has CDR1 MNHNS and CDR2 SASEGT. V lost 3 bases and J lost 2, with 5 bases in between. The CDR3 bases are TGTGCCAGCAGTGACAGGGCCTACGAGCAGTACTTC. This gives the protein CASSDRAYEQYF.

The CDR3: CASSVDNSGNTIYF. CDR3 nucleotides: TGTGCCAGCAGCGTGGACAACTCTGGAAACACCATATATTTT. The chain is built from TRBV9 and TRBJ1-3; a possible D gene is TRBD1 (5 bases). Germline V gives CDR1 SGDLS, CDR2 YYNGEE. V shed 2 bases and J shed 0 bases, with 6 bases lying between them. The CDR3 spans 14 residues. The complete variable domain, with remaining parts taken from reference TRBV9 and TRBJ1-3, reads DSGVTQTPKHLITATGQRVTLRCSPRSGDLSVYWYQQSLDQGLQFLIQYYNGEERAKGNILERFSAQQFPDLHSELNLSSLELGDSALYFCASSVDNSGNTIYFGEGSWLTVV.

The chain links TRBV29-1 to TRBJ2-5, with 7 positions matching TRBD1. CDR1 and CDR2 (germline): SQVTM, ANQGSEA. CDR3 length: 12 amino acids. The ends lost 6 bases at V and 11 bases at J; junction bases unmatched: 12. CDR3 DNA: TGCAGCGTAATTAGACAGGGCGGTGAGCAGTACTTC. The encoded protein is CSVIRQGGEQYF. Filled out from reference TRBV29-1 and TRBJ2-5, the complete variable domain reads SAVISQKPSRDICQRGTSLTIQCQVDSQVTMMFWYRQQPGQSLTLIATANQGSEATYESGFVIDKFPISRPNLTFSTLTVSNMSPEDSSIYLCSVIRQGGEQYFGPGTRLLVL.

The V and J genes are TRBV7-9 and TRBJ1-1; D ambiguous. The CDR3 spans 13 residues. Germline-derived CDR1 and CDR2 are SEHNR and FQNEAQ (reference sequence). The V end was cut by 1 base, the J end by 1 base, with 4 bases between. Written as DNA, the CDR3 is TGTGCCAGCAGCTTAGTCGGGAACACTGAAGCTTTCTTT. As protein: CASSLVGNTEAFF. Looking up the rest from reference TRBV7-9 and TRBJ1-1 gives the full variable domain: DTGVSQNPRHKITKRGQNVTFRCDPISEHNRLYWYRQTLGQGPEFLTYFQNEAQLEKSRLLSDRFSAERPKGSFSTLEIQRTEQGDSAMYLCASSLVGNTEAFFGQGTRLTVV.

This clone showed up just a few times. The V and J genes are TRBV19 and TRBJ1-1; D gene ambiguous. Trimming shortened V by 5 bases and J by 4 bases, and 11 bases separated the two germline ends. CDR3 size: 13 residues. Germline lookup yields CDR1 LNHDA and CDR2 SQIVND (reference sequence). This chain's CDR3 is CASSVTYSTEAFF. The CDR3 nucleotides are TGTGCCAGTAGTGTGACTTATTCCACTGAAGCTTTCTTT.

The rearrangement uses TRBV7-9 and TRBJ1-2, with no clear D. V was trimmed by 1 base and J by 8 bases, leaving 11 bases between them. Germline-derived CDR1 and CDR2 are SEHNR and FQNEAQ (reference sequence). The CDR3 sequence is 13 residues long. In DNA form, the CDR3 reads TGTGCCAGCAGCTTAGAGGCAGCGGTCGGCTACACCTTC. It is translated as CASSLEAAVGYTF.

This sequence joins TRBV5-4 and TRBJ1-2, with D possibly matching TRBD1 (5 bases). Trimming removed 2 bases from V and 7 bases from J, with 6 bases in between. The CDR3 is 11 amino acids. The germline CDR1 and CDR2 sequences are SGHNT and YYREEE (reference sequence). The CDR3 protein is CASSLRGGYTF. The CDR3 DNA is TGTGCCAGCAGCTTAAGGGGTGGCTACACCTTC. The full variable domain, its missing parts supplied by reference TRBV5-4 and TRBJ1-2, is ETGVTQSPTHLIKTRGQQVTLRCSSQSGHNTVSWYQQALGQGPQFIFQYYREEENGRGNFPPRFSGLQFPNYSSELNVNALELDDSALYLCASSLRGGYTFGSGTRLTVV.

For the CDR3, the DNA is TGTGCCAGCAGCCCCCTGGGGACAGCCAACACTGAAGCTTTCTTT. It codes for CASSPLGTANTEAFF. V usage is TRBV14 and J usage is TRBJ1-1; 7 nucleotides align to TRBD1. Unmatched junction bases numbered 7, after V lost 4 bases and J lost 2 bases. CDR1 is SGHDN, CDR2 FVKESK, per germline. The CDR3 is 15 amino acids.

The J gene is TRBJ1-4, the V gene TRBV7-9; D perhaps matches TRBD1 (5 bases). This CDR3 is 15 amino acids long. Trimming took off 5 bases at V and 7 bases at J, with 17 bases between the two ends. Germline V CDR1 and CDR2: SEHNR, FQNEAQ (reference sequence). The DNA for the CDR3 is TGTGCCAGCAGCACCCGAAGACAGAATATTGAAAAACTGTTTTTT. Its protein product is CASSTRRQNIEKLFF.

This chain links TRBV11-1 with TRBJ2-7; the match to TRBD1 covers 7 bases. V was clipped by 5 bases and J by 4 bases; unmatched bases: 5. Germline V CDR1 and CDR2: SGHAT, FQDESV (reference sequence). The CDR3 runs 13 residues. This chain's CDR3 is CASSPDRVYEQYF. CDR3 coding DNA: TGTGCCAGCAGCCCCGACAGGGTTTACGAGCAGTACTTC.

As DNA, the CDR3 is TGTGCCAGCAGCGGTCCCCCGGGACACATAAACTATGGCTACACCTTC. Residues: CASSGPPGHINYGYTF. The rearrangement uses TRBV9 and TRBJ1-2; D is perhaps TRBD1 (6 bases). Germline V CDR1 and CDR2: SGDLS, YYNGEE. The CDR3 extends over 16 amino acids. Trimming shortened V by 3 bases and J by 2 bases, and 17 bases separated the two germline ends.

The chain employs TRBV4-1 and TRBJ2-7; perhaps TRBD2 as D (5 bases). CDR1 is MGHRA, CDR2 YSYEKL, per germline. The germline V and J ends were trimmed by 4 bases and 5 bases, with 15 bases remaining between them. The CDR3 spans 14 residues. CDR3 nucleotides: TGCGCCAGCAGCCGCTCGGGGAATGGGGACGAGCAGTACTTC. Amino acids: CASSRSGNGDEQYF.